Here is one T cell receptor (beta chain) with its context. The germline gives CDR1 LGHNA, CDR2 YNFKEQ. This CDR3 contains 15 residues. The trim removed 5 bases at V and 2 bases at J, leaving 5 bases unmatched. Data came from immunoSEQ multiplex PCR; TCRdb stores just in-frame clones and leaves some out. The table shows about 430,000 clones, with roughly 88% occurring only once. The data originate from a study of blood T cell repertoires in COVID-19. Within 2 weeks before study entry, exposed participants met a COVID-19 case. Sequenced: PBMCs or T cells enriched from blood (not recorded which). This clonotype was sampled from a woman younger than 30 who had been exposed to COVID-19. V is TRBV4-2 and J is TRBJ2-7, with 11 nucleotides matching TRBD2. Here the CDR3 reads CASSKLAGDTYEQYF. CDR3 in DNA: TGTGCCAGCAGCAAACTAGCGGGGGACACCTACGAGCAGTACTTC.